The 8 T cell receptor beta chains reported below all come from one sample, sequenced in a study of blood T cells in healthy people across ages. The authors ran a second PCR of 7 to 11 cycles using a sample-barcoded 5' primer and a J-beta primer mix. MiXCR, run by TCRdb on the 5' RACE reads, gives a single entry per CDR3 protein. The table includes about 1,000,000 distinct CDR3 sequences, 40% to 55% detected once. Sequenced sample: blood. The receptors come from an older woman in good health.

This clonotype showed up just a few times. The V gene is TRBV6-5, the J gene TRBJ2-4; a possible D gene is TRBD2 (6 bases). Germline CDR1 reads MNHEY; CDR2 reads SVGAGI. CDR3 length: 14 amino acids. The V gene lost 4 bases and the J gene lost 6 bases, with 13 bases spanning the gap. The CDR3 DNA reads TGTGCCAGCAGTTCTCCGGGAGTGACAAACATTCAGTACTTC. Protein sequence: CASSSPGVTNIQYF.

This chain joins TRBV20-1 and TRBJ1-5; 10 bases agree with TRBD1. Germline V gene sequence: CDR1 DFQATT, CDR2 SNEGSKA (reference sequence). V gave up 6 bases and J gave up 6 bases; unmatched junction bases: 5. The CDR3 is 13 amino acids. CDR3 DNA: TGCAGTGCCCCGGGACAGGGGATTCAGCCCCAGCATTTT. This codes for CSAPGQGIQPQHF.

The genes are TRBV19 and TRBJ1-4; D ambiguous. In germline, CDR1 is LNHDA, CDR2 SQIVND (reference sequence). The CDR3 has 16 amino acids. Trimming left V 7 bases short and J 0 bases short, with 15 bases between. The CDR3 reads CASNPRGLATNEKLFF. The CDR3 DNA reads TGTGCCAGTAACCCCCGAGGGCTTGCAACTAATGAAAAACTGTTTTTT. Full variable domain (outside the CDR3, taken from reference TRBV19 and TRBJ1-4): DGGITQSPKYLFRKEGQNVTLSCEQNLNHDAMYWYRQDPGQGLRLIYYSQIVNDFQKGDIAEGYSVSREKKESFPLTVTSAQKNPTAFYLCASNPRGLATNEKLFFGSGTQLSVL.

This clonotype appeared once. J is TRBJ1-2 and V is TRBV5-1; 8 bases fit TRBD1. This CDR3 spans 14 amino acids. Germline V gene data show CDR1 as SGHRS and CDR2 as YFSETQ. The V segment lost 6 bases and the J segment 6 bases; nucleotides outside the gene matches: 10. The CDR3 protein is CASNSRTGIHGYTF. The CDR3 DNA reads TGCGCCAGCAACTCGCGGACAGGGATCCATGGCTACACCTTC.

This chain uses TRBV4-1 with TRBJ1-4; 7 bases agree with TRBD1. Germline trimming cut 5 bases from V and 7 bases from J; bases unmatched to any gene: 7. Germline-derived CDR1 and CDR2 are MGHRA and YSYEKL. This CDR3 contains 14 residues. CDR3 residues: CASSDSQGSEKLFF. In DNA form, the CDR3 reads TGCGCCAGCAGCGACTCACAGGGGAGTGAAAAACTGTTTTTT.

This clonotype has just a few counts. The rearrangement links TRBV6-5 to TRBJ1-4; no clear D gene. Germline CDR1 MNHEY, CDR2 SVGAGI. The CDR3 extends over 15 amino acids. V was pared by 5 bases and J by 0 bases, with 10 bases between. CDR3 DNA: TGTGCCAGCAGTCCGGAGGAGGCAACTAATGAAAAACTGTTTTTT. Translating gives CASSPEEATNEKLFF.

The CDR3 DNA reads as TGTGCCAGCAGCTTTCCCTTGGGGGGTACGAACACTGAAGCTTTCTTT. The encoded protein is CASSFPLGGTNTEAFF. The chain joins TRBV7-6 to TRBJ1-1; D is perhaps TRBD1 (5 bases). Trimming cost V 3 bases and J 1 base, with 15 bases left between them. This CDR3 contains 16 residues. Per germline, CDR1 SGHVS and CDR2 FNYEAQ.

This sequence joins TRBV3-1 and TRBJ2-7; either TRBD1 or TRBD2 may supply D (5 bases each). Germline values: CDR1 LGHDT, CDR2 YNNKEL (reference sequence). The germline V and J ends were trimmed by 4 bases and 3 bases, with 10 bases remaining between them. The CDR3 extends over 13 amino acids. The CDR3 spells CASSRKRGYEQYF. The CDR3 nucleotides read TGTGCCAGCAGCCGTAAGAGGGGCTACGAGCAGTACTTC.